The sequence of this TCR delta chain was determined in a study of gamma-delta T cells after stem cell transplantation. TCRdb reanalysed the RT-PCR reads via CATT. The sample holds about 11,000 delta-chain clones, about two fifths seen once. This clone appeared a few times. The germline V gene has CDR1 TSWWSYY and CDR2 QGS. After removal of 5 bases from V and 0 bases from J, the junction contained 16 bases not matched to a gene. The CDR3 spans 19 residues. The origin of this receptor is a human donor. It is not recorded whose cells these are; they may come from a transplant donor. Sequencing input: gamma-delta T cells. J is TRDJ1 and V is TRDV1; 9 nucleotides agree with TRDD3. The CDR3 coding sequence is TGTGCTCTTGGGTCAGTGCCCCTAAAGGGGGATACCAACACCGATAAACTCATCTTT. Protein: CALGSVPLKGDTNTDKLIF.